This TCR beta chain was sequenced in a study of shared clonotypes between healthy human individuals. Across the study: A couple of women and three men aged 18 to 49 made up the donors.

V shed 3 bases and J 3 bases; nucleotides not matched to a gene: 10. The CDR3 runs to 16 residues. CDR1 and CDR2 from the germline V gene are MGHRA and YSYEKL. Positively selected for CCR7, the CD45RO-negative cells used as naive CD8 cells excluded terminally differentiated effector memory CD45RA+ cells. Measured with immunoSEQ multiplex PCR; TCRdb has only the in-frame clones, and not every one. The data contain around 2.1 million clones, roughly 91% of them singletons. The gene calls are TRBV4-1 and TRBJ1-2, with 7 bases identical to TRBD1. Sequenced input: naive CD8+ T cells from PBMCs. The origin of this receptor is a man aged 18 to 29 in good health. Some clones in this sample may be carry-over from other donors' samples. CDR3: CASSQQPGQPHYGYTF. CDR3 nucleotides: TGCGCCAGCAGCCAGCAACCGGGACAGCCCCACTATGGCTACACCTTC.